Reported below is one TCR beta chain. These data are taken from a study of T cell changes during pregnancy in multiple sclerosis. Sequencing used immunoSEQ multiplex PCR; TCRdb keeps in-frame clones, though not all of them. The sample holds fewer than 70,000 clones, roughly 90% seen once. The sequencing here drew on peripheral blood, taken in the second trimester of pregnancy. The TCR originated in a female donor in good health, enrolled as a control in a pregnancy study.

The CDR3 sequence: CASSPGQGEQFF. Here the CDR3 DNA reads TGTGCCAGCAGTCCAGGGCAGGGTGAGCAGTTCTTC. The chain is built from TRBV11-3 and TRBJ2-1; tentative D call: TRBD1 (5 bases). Germline values: CDR1 SGHNT, CDR2 YENEEA. This CDR3 spans 12 amino acids. V was clipped by 6 bases and J by 9 bases, with 12 bases between them.